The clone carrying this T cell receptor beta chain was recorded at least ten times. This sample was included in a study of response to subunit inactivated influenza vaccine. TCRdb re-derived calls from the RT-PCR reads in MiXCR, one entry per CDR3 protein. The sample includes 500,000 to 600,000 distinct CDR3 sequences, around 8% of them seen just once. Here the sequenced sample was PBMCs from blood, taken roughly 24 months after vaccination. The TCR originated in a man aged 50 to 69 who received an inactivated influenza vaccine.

The CDR3 protein is CASSPGQLRTGELFF. CDR3 nucleotide sequence: TGTGCCAGCAGCCCGGGACAGCTGCGGACCGGGGAGCTGTTTTTT. V gene TRBV14 combines with J gene TRBJ2-2; 7 bases fit TRBD1. Germline assignment: CDR1 SGHDN and CDR2 FVKESK. The CDR3 sequence is 15 residues long. The junction had 7 bases not matched to a gene; V was cut back by 4 bases and J by 5 bases.